This T cell receptor beta chain was observed in a study of blood T cells in healthy people across ages. In the study overall: In model experiments, template switching was able to capture about one barcoded beta molecule for every two T cells that were present.

There are a few counts of this clonotype. Per sample, at least 6 micrograms of total RNA were extracted. The use of a sample-barcoded 5' primer and a J-beta primer mix characterized a second PCR of 7 to 11 cycles. One entry per CDR3 protein, called by TCRdb with MiXCR from the 5' RACE reads. The sample consists of 800,000 or so distinct CDR3 sequences, 35% to 50% of them appearing once. Germline values: CDR1 KGHDR, CDR2 SFDVKD. Between the trimmed V and J ends, which lost 10 bases and 7 bases, there was a span of 16 bases. The CDR3 is 13 residues long. The clonotype was recovered from a man older than 75 in good health. This chain uses TRBV24-1 with TRBJ1-5, with TRBD1 as a possible D gene (5 bases). The sequencing sample was made of blood. The chain's CDR3 is CATSGRGGQPQHF. The CDR3 DNA sequence: TGTGCCACGTCGGGGAGGGGTGGACAGCCCCAGCATTTT.